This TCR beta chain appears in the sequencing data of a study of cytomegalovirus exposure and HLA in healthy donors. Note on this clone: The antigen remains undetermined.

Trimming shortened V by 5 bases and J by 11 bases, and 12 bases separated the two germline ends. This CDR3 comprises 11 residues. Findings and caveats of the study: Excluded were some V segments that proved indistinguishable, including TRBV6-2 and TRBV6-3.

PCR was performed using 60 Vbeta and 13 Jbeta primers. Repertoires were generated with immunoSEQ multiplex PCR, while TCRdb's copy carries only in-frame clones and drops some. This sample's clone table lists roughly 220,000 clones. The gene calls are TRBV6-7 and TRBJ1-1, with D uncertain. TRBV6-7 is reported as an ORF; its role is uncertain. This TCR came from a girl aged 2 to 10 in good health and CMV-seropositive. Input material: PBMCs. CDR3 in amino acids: CASSPRESAFF. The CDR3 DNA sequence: TGTGCCAGCAGTCCCCGGGAGTCGGCTTTCTTT.